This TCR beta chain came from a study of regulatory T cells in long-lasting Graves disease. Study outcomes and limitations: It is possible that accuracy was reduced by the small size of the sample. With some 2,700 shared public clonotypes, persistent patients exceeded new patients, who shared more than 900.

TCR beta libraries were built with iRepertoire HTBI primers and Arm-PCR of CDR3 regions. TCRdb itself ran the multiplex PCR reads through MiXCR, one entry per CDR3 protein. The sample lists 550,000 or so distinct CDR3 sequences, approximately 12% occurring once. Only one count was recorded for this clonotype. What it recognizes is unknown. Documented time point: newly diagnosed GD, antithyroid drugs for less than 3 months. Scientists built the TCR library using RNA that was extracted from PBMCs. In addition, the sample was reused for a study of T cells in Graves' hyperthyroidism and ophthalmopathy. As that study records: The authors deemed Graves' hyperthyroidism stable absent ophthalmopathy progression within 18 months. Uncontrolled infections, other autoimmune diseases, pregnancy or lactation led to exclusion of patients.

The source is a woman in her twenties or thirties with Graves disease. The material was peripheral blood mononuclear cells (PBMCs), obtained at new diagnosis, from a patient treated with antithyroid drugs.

As DNA, the CDR3 is TGTGCCAGCAGCTTACCAGATACCCAGATCTACAATGAGCAGTTCTTC. It yields the protein CASSLPDTQIYNEQFF. The rearrangement uses TRBV7-9 and TRBJ2-1; D is unresolved. V was cut by 2 bases and J by 3 bases, with 14 bases left in between. This CDR3 has 16 amino acids. Per germline, CDR1 SEHNR and CDR2 FQNEAQ (reference sequence).